This entry is about one T cell receptor (beta chain). Its antigen remains unidentified. Per-base qualities were not stored, and no clone one base away is much larger. Taken from the germline V gene, the CDR1 and CDR2 loops are SGDLS and YYNGEE. The CDR3 goes from the cysteine to the phenylalanine over 16 residues. Of all the DNA, just the CDR3 is kept, 48 bases in frame from base 1. V and J are truncated by 4 bases and 5 bases respectively, leaving an intervening sequence of 19 bases. This specimen belongs to a study of shared clonotypes between healthy human individuals (dated by TCRdb to 2020 to 2022). In terms of the full investigation: Three men and two women, aged 18 to 49 years, made up the cohort. Blood TCR repertoires of 5 or 6 healthy adults were deeply sequenced to estimate repertoire size and the extent of clonotype sharing between individuals. To increase sequencing depth and limit assay-specific biases, TCR repertoire library preparation and sequencing were carried out by different laboratories using diverse techniques. For each donor, three plates each were used for CD4 naive and CD4 memory, two plates were used for CD8 naive, and one plate was used for CD8 memory. Between about 0.8 and 8.9 billion PBMCs per donor were obtained by leukapheresis.

CD8 naive samples were obtained by positive selection for CCR7 among CD45RO-negative cells, yielding a CD45RA+CCR7+ population from which TemRA cells were excluded. The donors were healthy, HIV-negative adults who had no recently reported acute infections or vaccinations. Every donor was a Caucasian adult living in Nashville, Tennessee, USA. Blood was obtained by leukapheresis, after which PBMCs were separated by Ficoll-Histopaque density gradient centrifugation and cryopreserved in liquid nitrogen vapor phase. Purity and quantity of every magnetically sorted T cell population were checked by analytical flow cytometry. From each sorted fraction, genomic DNA was isolated and quantified by UV absorbance on a Nanodrop 2000c. Using the deep immunoSEQ assay, TCR CDR3 regions were amplified from genomic DNA by multiplex PCR. Genomic DNA extracted from each cell subset was distributed evenly over all wells of several immunoSEQ 96-well plates, and each plate served as one replicate. For sorted subsets, about 200 ng genomic DNA, equal to tens of thousands of T cell genomes, was loaded into each replicate PCR. Purified libraries were quantified with a Qubit 3.0 fluorometer, sized on a Bioanalyzer 2100, and re-quantified with the KAPA Library Quantification kit. Every immunoSEQ 96-well plate was sequenced on a dedicated single-read 150-cycle Illumina NextSeq 550 flow cell. In the paper's pipeline: Because only junctional sequences without quality scores were contained in the immunoSEQ output, filtering matching that applied to full-length reads could not be performed. Sequences were annotated with PyIR, a Python wrapper for IgBLAST v1.9, and V/J genes and CDR3 were assigned using IMGT germline references. Reads with weak V/J assignments (E-value above 1e-6), missing CDR3, stop codons, out-of-frame junctions, or ambiguous translated residues were removed. A V3J clonotype was defined by an identical inferred V gene, J gene, and CDR3 amino acid sequence. The percentage overlap between two repertoires was calculated by dividing the number of shared unique clonotypes by the size of the smaller repertoire. RTK rarefaction, the Chao1 estimator, and Recon v2.1 estimates of unobserved clonotypes were used to assess repertoire richness. OLGA was used to compute generation probabilities for all TCRbeta clonotypes that the gDNA method yielded from several donors. In TCRdb, the immuneACCESS table is reduced to in-frame sequences with V and J assigned. These tables do not hold every clone; where another copy was compared, an unresolved V gene accounts for under half, and the others remain unexplained. V and J calls and clone size come straight from that table; D and trimming were deduced from the DNA. The sample has about 580,000 clones on record, roughly 98% of them singletons. The ten largest clones represent approximately 0.33% of the sample.

Broad study findings and their caveats: Higher generation probabilities were observed for clonotypes shared by all four sorted-subset donors than for non-shared clonotypes. Incomplete sequencing was indicated by rarefaction of sorted-subset datasets, despite the large sequencing depth. Based on pairwise subsampling, the degree of clonotype sharing among donors was expected to be affected by sequencing depth. Only blood was sampled, and tissue TCR repertoires likely differ from those in blood. Across four donors, roughly 5.1% of naive CD4, roughly 3.5% of naive CD8, under 2.5% of memory CD4, and approximately 0.4% of memory CD8 clonotypes were shared. Estimated clonotype richness was generally larger for naive than for memory subsets. Because the study included a small number of donors, the genetic and exposure-history diversity represented was limited.

The chain is assembled from TRBV9 and TRBJ2-1; no D gene can be assigned with confidence. The clonotype was recovered from a young man in good health. Sequencing was done on a sample of naive CD8+ T cells sorted from blood. Reading the label with the study, this specimen's cell subset or site is: CD45RA+CCR7+. The encoded CDR3 is CASSPYVLVVDNEQFF. The DNA reads TGTGCCAGCAGCCCCTATGTTCTAGTTGTTGACAATGAGCAGTTCTTC.